The present T cell receptor beta chain was sequenced within a study of shared clonotypes between healthy human individuals. V trimming: 3 bases; J trimming: 4 bases; junction bases outside the gene matches: 11. The CDR3 length is 17 residues. Germline CDR1 and CDR2: MGHRA and YSYEKL. TCRdb's table, derived via immunoSEQ multiplex PCR, lists solely in-frame clones and lacks some. The sample records 90,000 to 120,000 clones, about 63% being singletons. The healthy adult donors were HIV-negative and reported no recent acute infections or vaccinations. The sequence came from a woman in her 30s in good health. The specimen was memory CD8+ T cells sorted from blood. Noted subset: CD45RO+ cells pooled with CCR7-negative TemRA cells. The J gene is TRBJ2-1, the V gene TRBV4-1; 8 bases align to TRBD2. CDR3 residues: CASSQPIIAGKYNEQFF. The CDR3, as DNA: TGCGCCAGCAGCCAGCCTATAATAGCGGGGAAATACAATGAGCAGTTCTTC.